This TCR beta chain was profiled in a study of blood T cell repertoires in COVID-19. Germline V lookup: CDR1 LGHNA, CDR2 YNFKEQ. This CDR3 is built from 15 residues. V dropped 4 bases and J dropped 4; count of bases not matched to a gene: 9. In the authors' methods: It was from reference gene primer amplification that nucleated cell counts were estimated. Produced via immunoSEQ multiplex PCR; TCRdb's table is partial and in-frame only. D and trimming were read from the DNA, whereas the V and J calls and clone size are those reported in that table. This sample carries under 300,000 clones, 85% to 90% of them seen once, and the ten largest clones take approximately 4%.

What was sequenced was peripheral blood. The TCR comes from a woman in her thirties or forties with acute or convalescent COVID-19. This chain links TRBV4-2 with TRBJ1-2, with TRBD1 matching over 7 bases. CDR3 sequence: CASSPTPDRVYGYTF. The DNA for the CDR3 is TGTGCCAGCAGCCCGACCCCTGACAGGGTCTATGGCTACACCTTC.